This T cell receptor (beta chain) was sequenced in a study of T cell repertoires in cytomegalovirus infection. At the level of the study: The public TCR beta signatures pointed to both CMV infection and matching HLA type. Overall study findings and caveats: HLA-C-restricted CMV-specific TCR beta clonotypes were dominant in the ex vivo response.

TCRdb re-called the reads with MiXCR, one entry per CDR3 protein. The sample carries some 500,000 distinct CDR3 sequences, 30% to 35% recorded once. Remarks on this clonotype: The antigen is unknown.

The material was cultured PBMCs, obtained from culture after CMV antigen stimulation. The TCR comes from a human donor in good health (CMV status not recorded). Some clones in this sample may be carry-over from other donors' samples.

CDR3: CASSSGLAGAGKNIQYF. The CDR3 DNA follows: TGCGCCAGCAGCTCGGGACTAGCGGGAGCAGGCAAAAACATTCAGTACTTC. The V call is TRBV5-1, the J call TRBJ2-4; 14 bases line up with TRBD2. Germline trimming cut 3 bases from V and 3 bases from J; bases unmatched to any gene: 5. The CDR3 spans 17 residues. The germline CDR1 and CDR2 sequences are SGHRS and YFSETQ.